The text below deals with one T cell receptor (beta chain). Its antigen remains unidentified. Trimming shortened V by 2 bases and J by 2 bases, and 13 bases separated the two germline ends. Germline V gives CDR1 KGHSH, CDR2 LQKENI. The CDR3 contains 15 residues. iRepertoire HTBI primers and Arm-PCR of CDR3 regions built TCR beta libraries. TCRdb re-called the multiplex PCR reads through MiXCR, storing one row per CDR3 protein. The sample yields about 430,000 distinct CDR3 sequences, over 20% seen once. This record comes from a study of regulatory T cells in long-lasting Graves disease. Study results and limitations: Favored gene segments in persistent disease were TRBV28, TRBJ1-2 and TRBJ2-5.

Time point given: persistent/refractory GD, antithyroid drugs over 5 years with positive TRAb. PBMCs provided the RNA from which the TCR library was made. The V and J genes are TRBV18 and TRBJ2-7; maybe TRBD1 (6 bases). The sequencing here drew on peripheral blood mononuclear cells (PBMCs), taken when the disease was refractory, from a patient treated with antithyroid drugs. The receptor's source is a female donor with Graves disease. In nucleotides, the CDR3 is TGTGCCAGCTCACCAAAGACAGGCCAGACCTACGAGCAGTACTTC. Translating gives CASSPKTGQTYEQYF.